This T cell receptor beta chain was captured by sequencing in a study of blood T cell repertoires in COVID-19. Across the study: Specimens from acute and convalescent COVID-19 originated in the United States, Italy and Spain. Nucleic acid was either cDNA or gDNA, and it came from T cells, B-cell-depleted T cells, or PBMCs.

Trimming shortened V by 0 bases and J by 6 bases, and 15 bases separated the two germline ends. From germline, CDR1 is MNHEY and CDR2 SMNVEV (reference sequence). The CDR3 is made up of 16 amino acids. In the original workflow: Scientists estimated how many nucleated cells there were by amplifying reference gene primers. The method was immunoSEQ multiplex PCR; TCRdb's version includes in-frame clones alone and lacks a portion of them. That table supplies the V and J calls and clone size; D and trimming were determined from the DNA. The sample comprises under 200,000 clones, about 81% of which are singletons, and approximately 15% rests with the top ten.

The sequencing input was peripheral blood. The TCR was taken from a man aged 25 to 40 with active or convalescent COVID-19. The V gene is TRBV27, the J gene TRBJ2-1; possibly TRBD1 for D (6 bases). The CDR3 bases are TGTGCCAGCAGTTTATCGATCGGACAGCGGATCAATGAGCAGTTCTTC. Translating it yields CASSLSIGQRINEQFF.